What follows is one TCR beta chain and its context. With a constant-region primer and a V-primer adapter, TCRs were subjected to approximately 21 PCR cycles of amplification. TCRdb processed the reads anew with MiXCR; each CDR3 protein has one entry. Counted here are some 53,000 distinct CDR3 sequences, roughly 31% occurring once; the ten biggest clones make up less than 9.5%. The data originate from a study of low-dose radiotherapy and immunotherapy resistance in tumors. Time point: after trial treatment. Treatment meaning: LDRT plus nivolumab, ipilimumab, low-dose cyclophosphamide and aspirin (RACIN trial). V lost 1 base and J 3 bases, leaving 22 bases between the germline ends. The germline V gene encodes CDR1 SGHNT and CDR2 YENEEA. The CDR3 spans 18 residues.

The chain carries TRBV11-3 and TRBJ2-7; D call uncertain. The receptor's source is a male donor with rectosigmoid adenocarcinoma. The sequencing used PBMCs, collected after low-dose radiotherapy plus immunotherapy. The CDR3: CASSLVFSLVPTRYEQYF. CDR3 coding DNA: TGTGCCAGCAGCTTAGTTTTTTCATTAGTTCCAACTCGCTACGAGCAGTACTTC.